The present TCR beta chain was sequenced within a study of PD-1 blockade in classical Hodgkin lymphoma. Study-wide results and limits: With CD4+ cells, TCR diversity rose significantly by C4D1, but not with CD8+ cells. The repertoire differences lack a defined cause, possibly disease activity or prior therapy. Reported baseline diversity: healthy donors highest, relapsed/refractory patients lowest. Partial responders and progressors had significantly lower baseline TCR diversity.

About this clone: Its antigen is undetermined.

The sample's time point: cycle 4 day 1 (C4D1), after about 6 weeks of nivolumab. With no exception, relapse followed autologous stem cell transplantation in all patients, and brentuximab vedotin exposure varied. Trimming pared 3 bases from V and 1 base from J, leaving 6 bases between. There are 13 residues in the CDR3. The germline gives CDR1 KGHSH, CDR2 LQKENI. Sequencing used immunoSEQ multiplex PCR; TCRdb keeps in-frame clones, though not all of them. The sample includes about 5,000 clones, 67% of them seen just once. Source: peripheral blood mononuclear cells (PBMCs), taken before the fourth cycle of nivolumab. The clonotype comes from a human donor with classical Hodgkin lymphoma. V gene TRBV18 combines with J gene TRBJ1-1; D gene unclear. The CDR3 region is CASSPQKNTEAFF. For the CDR3, the DNA is TGTGCCAGCTCACCTCAGAAGAACACTGAAGCTTTCTTT.